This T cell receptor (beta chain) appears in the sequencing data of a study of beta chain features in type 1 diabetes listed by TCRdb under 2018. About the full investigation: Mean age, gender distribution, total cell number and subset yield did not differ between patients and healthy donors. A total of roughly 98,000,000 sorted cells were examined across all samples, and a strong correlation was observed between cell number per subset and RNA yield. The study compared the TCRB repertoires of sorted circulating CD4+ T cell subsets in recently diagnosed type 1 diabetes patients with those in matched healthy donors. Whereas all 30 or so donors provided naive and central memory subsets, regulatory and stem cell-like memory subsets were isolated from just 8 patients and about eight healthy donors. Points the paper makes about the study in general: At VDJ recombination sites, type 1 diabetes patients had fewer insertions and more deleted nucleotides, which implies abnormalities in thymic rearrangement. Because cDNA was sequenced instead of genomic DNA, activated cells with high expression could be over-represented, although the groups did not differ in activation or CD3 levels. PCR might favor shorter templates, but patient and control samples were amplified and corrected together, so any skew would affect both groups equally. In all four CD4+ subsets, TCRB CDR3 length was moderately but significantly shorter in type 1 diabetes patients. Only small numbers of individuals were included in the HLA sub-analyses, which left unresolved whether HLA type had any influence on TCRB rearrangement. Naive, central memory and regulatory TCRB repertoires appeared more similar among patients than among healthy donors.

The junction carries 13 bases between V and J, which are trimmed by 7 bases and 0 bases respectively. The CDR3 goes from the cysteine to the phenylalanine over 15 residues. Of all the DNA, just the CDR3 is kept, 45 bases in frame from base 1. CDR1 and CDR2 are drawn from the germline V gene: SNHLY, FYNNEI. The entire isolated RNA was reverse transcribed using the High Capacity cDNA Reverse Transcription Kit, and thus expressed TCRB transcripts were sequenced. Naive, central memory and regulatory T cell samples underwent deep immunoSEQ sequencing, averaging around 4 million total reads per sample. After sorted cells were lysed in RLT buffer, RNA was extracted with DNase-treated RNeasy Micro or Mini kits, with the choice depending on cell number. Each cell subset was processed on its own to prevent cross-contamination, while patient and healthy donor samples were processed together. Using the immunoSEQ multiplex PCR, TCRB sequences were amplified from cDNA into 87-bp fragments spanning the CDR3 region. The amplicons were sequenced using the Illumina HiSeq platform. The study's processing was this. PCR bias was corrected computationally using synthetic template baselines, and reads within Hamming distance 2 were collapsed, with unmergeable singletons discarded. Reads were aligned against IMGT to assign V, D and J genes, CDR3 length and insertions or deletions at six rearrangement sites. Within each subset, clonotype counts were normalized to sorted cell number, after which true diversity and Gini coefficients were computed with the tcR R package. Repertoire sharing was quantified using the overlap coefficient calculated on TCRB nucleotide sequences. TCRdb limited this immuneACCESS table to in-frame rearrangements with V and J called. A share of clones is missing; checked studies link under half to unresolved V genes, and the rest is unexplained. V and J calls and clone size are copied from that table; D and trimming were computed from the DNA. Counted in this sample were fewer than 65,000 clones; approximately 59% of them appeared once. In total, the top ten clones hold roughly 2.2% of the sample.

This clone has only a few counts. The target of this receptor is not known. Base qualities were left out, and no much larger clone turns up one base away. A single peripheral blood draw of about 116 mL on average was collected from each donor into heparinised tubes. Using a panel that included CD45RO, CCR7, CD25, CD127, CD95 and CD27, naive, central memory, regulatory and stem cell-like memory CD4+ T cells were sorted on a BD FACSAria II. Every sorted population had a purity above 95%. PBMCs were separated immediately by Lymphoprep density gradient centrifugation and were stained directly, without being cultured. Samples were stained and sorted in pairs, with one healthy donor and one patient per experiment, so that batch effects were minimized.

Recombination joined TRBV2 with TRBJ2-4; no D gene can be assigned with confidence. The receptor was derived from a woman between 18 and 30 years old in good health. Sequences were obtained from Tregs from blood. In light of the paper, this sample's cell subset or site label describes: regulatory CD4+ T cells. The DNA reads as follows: TGTGCCAGCACTCGGGTGGAGCTAGCCAAAAACATTCAGTACTTC. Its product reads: CASTRVELAKNIQYF.